This TCR beta chain was observed in a study of identical twins. Germline-derived CDR1 and CDR2 are DFQATT and SNEGSKA (reference sequence). The CDR3 covers 14 residues. With 6 bases removed from V and 6 bases from J, the gap between germline ends came to 18 bases. For this clonotype: The antigen remains unidentified.

The study's findings and limits: Cord blood beta clonotypes present at high abundance carried fewer insertions; no such pattern appeared in memory repertoires.

Each CDR3 protein is one row after TCRdb ran MiXCR on the 5' RACE reads. Of some 760,000 distinct CDR3 sequences in the sample, 15% to 20% were seen once. This sample also appeared in a second study, on T cells expressing NK-cell markers. As that report states: It was sorted CD3+CD56+NKG2C+, CD3+CD56+NKG2C- and CD3+CD56-NKG2C+ T cells that supplied the TCR beta repertoires. Expanded NKG2C+ T cell clones had unclear HCMV specificity.

This chain uses TRBV20-1 with TRBJ2-1, with D possibly being TRBD2 (6 bases). Sequenced: PBMCs. This TCR was sampled from a woman aged 18-29 years in good health. Here the CDR3 DNA reads TGCAGTGCGGTCCGAGGCGGGGCCCTCAATGAGCAGTTCTTC. Protein product: CSAVRGGALNEQFF.